The subject of this entry is one T cell receptor (beta chain). What it recognizes is unknown. TCRdb re-analysed the 5' RACE reads in MiXCR, keeping a single row per CDR3 protein. The sample has just under 550,000 distinct CDR3 sequences, roughly 13% seen once. V was shortened by 2 bases and J by 0 bases, with 8 bases between the two germline ends. Germline loops: CDR1 DFQATT, CDR2 SNEGSKA (reference sequence). The CDR3 loop spans 15 amino acids. The data were obtained in a study of CD8 T cells in ankylosing spondylitis. Findings and limits, study-wide: The study identified a TCR beta motif of several highly homologous variants that appeared characteristic of ankylosing spondylitis blood.

This TCR came from a male donor with ankylosing spondylitis. The chain carries TRBV20-1 and TRBJ2-6; unclear D gene. The sample comprised blood, either unsorted or a sorted T cell fraction (not recorded which). CDR3 protein: CSARTDTSGANVLTF. The CDR3 coding sequence is TGCAGTGCTAGAACCGACACCTCTGGGGCCAACGTCCTGACTTTC.